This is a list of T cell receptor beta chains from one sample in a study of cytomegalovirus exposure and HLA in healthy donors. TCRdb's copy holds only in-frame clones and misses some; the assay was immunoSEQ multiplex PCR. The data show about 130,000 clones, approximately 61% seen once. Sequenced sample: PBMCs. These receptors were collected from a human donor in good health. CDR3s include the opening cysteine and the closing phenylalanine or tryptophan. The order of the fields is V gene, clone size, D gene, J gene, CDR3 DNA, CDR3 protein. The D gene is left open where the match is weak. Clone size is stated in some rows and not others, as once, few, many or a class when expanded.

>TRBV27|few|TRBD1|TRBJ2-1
TGTGCCAGCAGTTTTACAGGGGGCGCCTACAATGAGCAGTTCTTC
CASSFTGGAYNEQFF
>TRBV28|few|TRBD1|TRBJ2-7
TGTGCCAGCATCAGCGGACAGGGTGGCTACGAGCAGTACTTC
CASISGQGGYEQYF
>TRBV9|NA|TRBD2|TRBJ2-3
TGTGCCAGCAGCCCTAGGACTAGCGGGGGCACGCATACGCAGTATTTT
CASSPRTSGGTHTQYF
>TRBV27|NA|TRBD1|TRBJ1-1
TGTGCCAGCAGTTTGACAGGGGTTAACACTGAAGCTTTCTTT
CASSLTGVNTEAFF
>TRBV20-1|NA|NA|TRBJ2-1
TGCAGTGCTCGACGGGGCAATGAGCAGTTCTTC
CSARRGNEQFF
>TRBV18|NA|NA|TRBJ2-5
TGTGCCAGCTCCCTCGGGGTTAGGAGGACGGGAGAGACCCAGTACTTC
CASSLGVRRTGETQYF
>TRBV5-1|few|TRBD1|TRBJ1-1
TGCGCCAGCAGCTTGAGAGGACAGGGGGCTACAAGCACTGAAGCTTTCTTT
CASSLRGQGATSTEAFF
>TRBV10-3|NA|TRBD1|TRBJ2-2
TGTGCCATCCCTAGGGGGACAGAGAACACCGGGGAGCTGTTTTTT
CAIPRGTENTGELFF
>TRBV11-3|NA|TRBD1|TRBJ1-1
TGTGCCAGCAGCCACAACGGACAGGGTGGTGTTAAGGACACTGAAGCTTTCTTT
CASSHNGQGGVKDTEAFF
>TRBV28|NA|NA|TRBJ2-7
TGTGCCAGCAGTTCAGGGAAGTACGAGCAGTACTTC
CASSSGKYEQYF
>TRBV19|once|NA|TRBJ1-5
TGTGCCAGTAGACTCAGCAATCAGCCCCAGCATTTT
CASRLSNQPQHF
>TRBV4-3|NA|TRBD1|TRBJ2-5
TGCGCCAGCAGCCAAGAGGCCCGGGACAGGGGAGAGACCCAGTACTTC
CASSQEARDRGETQYF
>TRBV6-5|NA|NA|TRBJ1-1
TGTGCCAGCAGCCGTGTACCGAGGAACACTGAAGCTTTCTTT
CASSRVPRNTEAFF
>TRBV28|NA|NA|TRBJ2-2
TGTGCCAGCAATATGGGGGGGACACCAATAGACACCGGGGAGCTGTTTTTT
CASNMGGTPIDTGELFF
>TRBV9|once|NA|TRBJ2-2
TGTGCCAGCACCCATAGGGCGGGCCGAGGGACCGGGGAGCTGTTTTTT
CASTHRAGRGTGELFF
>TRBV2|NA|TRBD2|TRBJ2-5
TGTGCCAGCGGGGGGGAGGGAGCGATCCAAGAGACCCAGTACTTC
CASGGEGAIQETQYF
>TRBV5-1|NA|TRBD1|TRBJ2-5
TGCGCCAGCAGCAGACCGGGACAGTGGGCACACAGGGCCCAAGAGACCCAGTACTTC
CASSRPGQWAHRAQETQYF
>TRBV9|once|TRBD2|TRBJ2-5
TGTGCCAGCAGCGTAGCGGGCGGGAGGGCTCGAGAGACCCAGTACTTC
CASSVAGGRARETQYF
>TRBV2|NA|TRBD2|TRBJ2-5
TGTGCCAGCAGAGCGGGACTAGCAAACTTGAGGAGGGAGACCCAGTACTTC
CASRAGLANLRRETQYF
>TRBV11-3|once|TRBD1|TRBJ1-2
TGTGCCAGCAGCTTAGTGGCAGGGGGCAACTATGGCTACACCTTC
CASSLVAGGNYGYTF
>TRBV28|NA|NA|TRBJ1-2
TGTGCCAGCAGTTTATACCCCACAACGGCAGGGGTGGGTGGCTACACCTTC
CASSLYPTTAGVGGYTF
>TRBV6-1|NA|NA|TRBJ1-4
TGTGCCAGCAGTGAATTAACGGGGGGGGGAAACGAAAAACTGTTTTTT
CASSELTGGGNEKLFF
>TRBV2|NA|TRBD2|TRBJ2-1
TGTGCCAGTATGCGGGCGGGAGGGCCGTTGGAGCAGTTCTTC
CASMRAGGPLEQFF
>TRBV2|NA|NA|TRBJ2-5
TGTGCCAGTACAACGGACAGACAAGAGACCCAGTACTTC
CASTTDRQETQYF
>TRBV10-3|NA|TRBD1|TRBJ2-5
TGTGCCATATCGACAGGGCAAGAGACCCAGTACTTC
CAISTGQETQYF
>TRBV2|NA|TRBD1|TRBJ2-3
TGTGCCAGCAGTGATGACAGGGGATCGAGCACAGATACGCAGTATTTT
CASSDDRGSSTDTQYF
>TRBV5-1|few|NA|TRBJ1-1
TGCGCCAGCAGCTTGGGGGCACACTCGAACACTGAAGCTTTCTTT
CASSLGAHSNTEAFF
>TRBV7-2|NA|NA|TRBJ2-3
TGTGCCAGCAGCTTACCAGAGGAGGGAGATACGCAGTATTTT
CASSLPEEGDTQYF
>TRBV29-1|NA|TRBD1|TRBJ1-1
TGCAGCACCAGACAGGGGGGTACTGAAGCTTTCTTT
CSTRQGGTEAFF
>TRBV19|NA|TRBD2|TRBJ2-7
TGTGCCAGTTCCGGGGCTAGCGGCCCCTACGAGCAGTACTTC
CASSGASGPYEQYF
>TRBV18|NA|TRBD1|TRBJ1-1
TGTGCCAGCTCCGACAACGACAGGGCTGAAGAAGCTTTCTTT
CASSDNDRAEEAFF
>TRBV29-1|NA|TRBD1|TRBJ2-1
TGCAGCGTAGGGGACAGGCGATACAATGAGCAGTTCTTC
CSVGDRRYNEQFF
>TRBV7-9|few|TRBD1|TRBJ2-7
TGTGCCAGCAGCTTTTTCCCATACAGGGGGCGACCCTACGAGCAGTACTTC
CASSFFPYRGRPYEQYF
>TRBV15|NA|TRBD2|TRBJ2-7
TGTGCCACCAGCAGAGATCGGGCTAGCGGGAGTAATGAGCAGTACTTC
CATSRDRASGSNEQYF
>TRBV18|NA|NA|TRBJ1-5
TGTGCCAGCTCACCTGGACACCTGGAATGGTATAGCAATCAGCCCCAGCATTTT
CASSPGHLEWYSNQPQHF
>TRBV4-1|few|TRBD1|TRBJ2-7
TGCGCCAGCAGCCAAGTCTTGGGGCAGGGGGTGGACGAGCAGTACTTC
CASSQVLGQGVDEQYF
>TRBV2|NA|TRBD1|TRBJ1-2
TGTGCCAGCAGTTCGGACAGGGGGCCCTACACCTTC
CASSSDRGPYTF
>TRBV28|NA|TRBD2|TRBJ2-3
TGTGCCAGCAGTACTTGGCGGGAGCAAGGAGATACGCAGTATTTT
CASSTWREQGDTQYF
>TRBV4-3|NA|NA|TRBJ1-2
TGCGCCAGCAGCCAAGAGATCGAGGCCGCTCCTGGCTACACCTTC
CASSQEIEAAPGYTF
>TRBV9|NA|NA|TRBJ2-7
TGTGCCAGCAGCGTAGCGGTCAACTCCTACGAGCAGTACTTC
CASSVAVNSYEQYF
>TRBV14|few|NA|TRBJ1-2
TGTGCCAGCAGCCCCGGGGGATATGGCTACACCTTC
CASSPGGYGYTF
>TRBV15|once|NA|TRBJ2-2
TGTGCCACCAGCAGTAGTCGGAACACCGGGGAGCTGTTTTTT
CATSSSRNTGELFF
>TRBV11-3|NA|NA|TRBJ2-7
TGTGCCAGCAGCTTAGGTCCATCTTTCTACGAGCAGTACTTC
CASSLGPSFYEQYF
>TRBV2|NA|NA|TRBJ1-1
TGTGCCAGCACCCGGGTTGGGGCAAACTCTGAAGCTTTCTTT
CASTRVGANSEAFF
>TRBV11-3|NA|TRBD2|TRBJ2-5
TGTGCCAGCAGCTTAGGAGGACTAGCGGGAGAGACCCAGTACTTC
CASSLGGLAGETQYF
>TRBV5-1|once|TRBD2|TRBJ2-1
TGCGCCAGCAGCTTGGACGCGGGAGGGTCCTACAATGAGCAGTTCTTC
CASSLDAGGSYNEQFF
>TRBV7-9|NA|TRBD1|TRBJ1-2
TGTGCCAGCAGCTACGGACAGGGGAGGGGAGGCTACACCTTC
CASSYGQGRGGYTF
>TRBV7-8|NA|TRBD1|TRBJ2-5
TGTGCCAGCAGCTTAGGCAGGGGGCGCGAGTTGACCCAGTACTTC
CASSLGRGRELTQYF
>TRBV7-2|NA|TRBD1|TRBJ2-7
TGTGCCAGCAGCACCTCGACAGGGAACTCCTACGAGCAGTACTTC
CASSTSTGNSYEQYF
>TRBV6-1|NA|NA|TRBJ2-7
TGTGCCAGCAGGGGGGACACTGTCTCCTACGAGCAGTACTTC
CASRGDTVSYEQYF